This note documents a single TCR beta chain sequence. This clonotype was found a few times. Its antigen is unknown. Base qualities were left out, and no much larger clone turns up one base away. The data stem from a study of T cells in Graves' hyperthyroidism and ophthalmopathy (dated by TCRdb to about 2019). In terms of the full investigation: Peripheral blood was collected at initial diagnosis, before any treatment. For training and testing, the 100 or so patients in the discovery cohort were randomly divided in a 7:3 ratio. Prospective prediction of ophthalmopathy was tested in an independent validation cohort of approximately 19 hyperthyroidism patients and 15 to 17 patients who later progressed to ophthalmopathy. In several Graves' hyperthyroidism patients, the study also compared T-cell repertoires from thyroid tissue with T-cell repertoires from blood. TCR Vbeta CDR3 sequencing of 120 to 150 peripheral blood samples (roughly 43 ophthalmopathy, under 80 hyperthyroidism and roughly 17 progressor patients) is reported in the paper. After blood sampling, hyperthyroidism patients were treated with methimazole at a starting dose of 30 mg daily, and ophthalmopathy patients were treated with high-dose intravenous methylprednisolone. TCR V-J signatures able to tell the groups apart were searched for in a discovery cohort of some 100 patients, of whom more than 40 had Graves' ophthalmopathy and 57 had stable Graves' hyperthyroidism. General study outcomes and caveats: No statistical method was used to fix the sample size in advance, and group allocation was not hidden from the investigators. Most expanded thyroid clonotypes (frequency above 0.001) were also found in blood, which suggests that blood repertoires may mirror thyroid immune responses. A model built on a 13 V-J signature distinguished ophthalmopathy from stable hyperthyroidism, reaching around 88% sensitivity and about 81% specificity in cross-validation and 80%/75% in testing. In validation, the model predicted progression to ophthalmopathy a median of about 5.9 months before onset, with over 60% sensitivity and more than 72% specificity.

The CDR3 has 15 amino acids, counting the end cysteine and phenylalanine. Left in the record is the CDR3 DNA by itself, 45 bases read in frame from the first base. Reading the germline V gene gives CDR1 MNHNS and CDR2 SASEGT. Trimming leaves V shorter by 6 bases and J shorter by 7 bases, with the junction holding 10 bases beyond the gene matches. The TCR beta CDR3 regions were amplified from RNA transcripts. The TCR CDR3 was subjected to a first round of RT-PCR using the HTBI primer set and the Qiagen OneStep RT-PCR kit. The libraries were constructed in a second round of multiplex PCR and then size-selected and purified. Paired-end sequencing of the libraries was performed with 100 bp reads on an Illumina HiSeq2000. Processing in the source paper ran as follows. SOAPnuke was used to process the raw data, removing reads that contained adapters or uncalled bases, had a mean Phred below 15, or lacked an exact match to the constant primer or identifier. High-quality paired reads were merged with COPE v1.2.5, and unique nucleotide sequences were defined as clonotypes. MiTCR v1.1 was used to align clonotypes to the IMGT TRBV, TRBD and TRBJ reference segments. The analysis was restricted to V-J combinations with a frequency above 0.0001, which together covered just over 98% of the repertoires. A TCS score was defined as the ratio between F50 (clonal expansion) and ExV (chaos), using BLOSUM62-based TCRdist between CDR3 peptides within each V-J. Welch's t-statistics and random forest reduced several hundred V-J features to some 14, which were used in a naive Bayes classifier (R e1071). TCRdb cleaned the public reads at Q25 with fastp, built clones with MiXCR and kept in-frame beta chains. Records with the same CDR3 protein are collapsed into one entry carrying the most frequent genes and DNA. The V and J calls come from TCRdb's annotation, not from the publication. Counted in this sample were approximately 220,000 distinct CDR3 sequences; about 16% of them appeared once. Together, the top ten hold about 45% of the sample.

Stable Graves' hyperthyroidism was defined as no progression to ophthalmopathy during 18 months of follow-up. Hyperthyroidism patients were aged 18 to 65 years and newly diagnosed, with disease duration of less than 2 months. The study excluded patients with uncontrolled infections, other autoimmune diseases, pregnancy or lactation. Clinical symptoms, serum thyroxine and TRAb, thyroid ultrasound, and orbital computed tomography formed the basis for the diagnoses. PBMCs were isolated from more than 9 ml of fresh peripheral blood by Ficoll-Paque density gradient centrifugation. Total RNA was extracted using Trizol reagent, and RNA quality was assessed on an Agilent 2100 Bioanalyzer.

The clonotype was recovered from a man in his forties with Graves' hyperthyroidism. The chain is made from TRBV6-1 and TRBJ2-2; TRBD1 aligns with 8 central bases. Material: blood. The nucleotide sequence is TGTGCCAGCAGCCAACCGACAGGGGCGGGCGGGGAGCTGTTTTTT. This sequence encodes CASSQPTGAGGELFF.